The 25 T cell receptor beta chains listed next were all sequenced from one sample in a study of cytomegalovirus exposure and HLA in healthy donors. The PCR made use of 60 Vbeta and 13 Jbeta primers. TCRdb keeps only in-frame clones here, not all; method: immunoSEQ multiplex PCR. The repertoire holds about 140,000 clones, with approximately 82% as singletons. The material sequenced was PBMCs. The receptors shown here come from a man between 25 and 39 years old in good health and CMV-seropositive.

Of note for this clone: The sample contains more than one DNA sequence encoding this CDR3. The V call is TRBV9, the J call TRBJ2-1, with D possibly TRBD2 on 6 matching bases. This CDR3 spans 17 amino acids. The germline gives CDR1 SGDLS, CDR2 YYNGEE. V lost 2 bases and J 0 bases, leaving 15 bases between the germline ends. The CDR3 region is CASSVPERGSSYNEQFF. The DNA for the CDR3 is TGTGCCAGCAGCGTCCCCGAACGGGGGAGCTCCTACAATGAGCAGTTCTTC.

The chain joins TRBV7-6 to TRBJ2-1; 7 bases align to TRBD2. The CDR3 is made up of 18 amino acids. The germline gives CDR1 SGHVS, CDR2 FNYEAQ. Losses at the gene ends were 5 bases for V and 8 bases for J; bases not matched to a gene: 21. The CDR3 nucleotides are TGTGCCAGCAGCAAAGAAGGTGGCGGGAGAGGAGTAGGCTATGAGCAGTTCTTC. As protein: CASSKEGGGRGVGYEQFF.

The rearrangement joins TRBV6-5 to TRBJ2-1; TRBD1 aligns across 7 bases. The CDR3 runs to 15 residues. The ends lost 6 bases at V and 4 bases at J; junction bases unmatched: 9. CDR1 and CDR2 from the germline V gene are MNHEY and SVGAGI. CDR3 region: CASRNRDSEYNEQFF. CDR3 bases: TGTGCCAGCAGGAACCGGGACAGTGAATACAATGAGCAGTTCTTC.

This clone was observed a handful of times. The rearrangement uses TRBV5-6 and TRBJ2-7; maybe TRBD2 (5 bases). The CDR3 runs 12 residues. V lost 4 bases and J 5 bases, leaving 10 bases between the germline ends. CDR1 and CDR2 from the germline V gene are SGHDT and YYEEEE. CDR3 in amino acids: CASSMTTDEQYF. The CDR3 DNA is TGTGCCAGCAGCATGACTACGGACGAGCAGTACTTC.

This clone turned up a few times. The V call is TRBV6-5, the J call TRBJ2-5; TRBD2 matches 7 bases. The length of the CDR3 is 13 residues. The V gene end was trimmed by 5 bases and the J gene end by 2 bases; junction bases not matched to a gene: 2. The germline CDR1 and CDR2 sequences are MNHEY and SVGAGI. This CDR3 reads CASSGGEQETQYF. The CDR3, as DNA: TGTGCCAGCAGTGGGGGGGAACAAGAGACCCAGTACTTC.

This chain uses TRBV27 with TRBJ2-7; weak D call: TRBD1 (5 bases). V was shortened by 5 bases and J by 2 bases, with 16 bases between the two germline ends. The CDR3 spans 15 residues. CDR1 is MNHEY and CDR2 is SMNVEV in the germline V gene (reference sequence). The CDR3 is CASSKNHRLAYEQYF. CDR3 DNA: TGTGCCAGCAGTAAAAACCACAGGTTGGCCTACGAGCAGTACTTC.

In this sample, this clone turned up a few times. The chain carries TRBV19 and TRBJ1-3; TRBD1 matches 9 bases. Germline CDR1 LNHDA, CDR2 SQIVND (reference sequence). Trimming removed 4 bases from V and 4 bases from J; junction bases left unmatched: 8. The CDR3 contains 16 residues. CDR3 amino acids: CASSTLTGGQGNTIYF. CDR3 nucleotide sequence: TGTGCCAGTAGTACCTTGACAGGGGGACAGGGAAACACCATATATTTT.

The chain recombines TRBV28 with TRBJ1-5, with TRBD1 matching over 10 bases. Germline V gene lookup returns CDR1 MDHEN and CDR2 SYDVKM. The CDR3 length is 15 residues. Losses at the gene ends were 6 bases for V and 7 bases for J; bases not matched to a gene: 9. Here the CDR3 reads CASSPRQGAWQPQHF. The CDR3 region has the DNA TGTGCCAGCAGCCCTCGACAGGGGGCTTGGCAGCCCCAGCATTTT.

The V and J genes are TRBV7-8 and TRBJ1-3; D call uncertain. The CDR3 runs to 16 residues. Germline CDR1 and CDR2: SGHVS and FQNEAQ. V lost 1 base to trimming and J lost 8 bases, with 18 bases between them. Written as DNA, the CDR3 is TGTGCCAGCAGCTTAGACGGAGCAGCCGCCTGGGACACCATATATTTT. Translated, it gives CASSLDGAAAWDTIYF.

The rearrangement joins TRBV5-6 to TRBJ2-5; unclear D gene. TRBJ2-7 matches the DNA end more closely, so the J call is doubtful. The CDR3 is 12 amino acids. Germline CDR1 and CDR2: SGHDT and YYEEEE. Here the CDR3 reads CASSSLDYEQYF. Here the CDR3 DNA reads TGTGCCAGCAGCTCCTTAGACTACGAGCAGTACTTC.

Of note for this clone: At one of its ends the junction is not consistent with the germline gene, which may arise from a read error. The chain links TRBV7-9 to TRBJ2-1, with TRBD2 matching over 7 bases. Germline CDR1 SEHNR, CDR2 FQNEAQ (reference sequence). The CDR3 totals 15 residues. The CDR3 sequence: CSSSLVGGMGNEQFF. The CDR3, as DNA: TGTTCCAGCAGCTTAGTGGGGGGGATGGGCAATGAGCAGTTCTTC.

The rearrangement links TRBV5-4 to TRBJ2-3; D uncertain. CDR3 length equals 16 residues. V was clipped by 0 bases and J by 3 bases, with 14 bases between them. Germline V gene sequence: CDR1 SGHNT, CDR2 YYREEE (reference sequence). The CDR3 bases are TGTGCCAGCAGCTTGGTAATGGGCCCGCCGACAGATACGCAGTATTTT. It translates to CASSLVMGPPTDTQYF. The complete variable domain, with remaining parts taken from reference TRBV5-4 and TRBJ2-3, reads ETGVTQSPTHLIKTRGQQVTLRCSSQSGHNTVSWYQQALGQGPQFIFQYYREEENGRGNFPPRFSGLQFPNYSSELNVNALELDDSALYLCASSLVMGPPTDTQYFGPGTRLTVL.

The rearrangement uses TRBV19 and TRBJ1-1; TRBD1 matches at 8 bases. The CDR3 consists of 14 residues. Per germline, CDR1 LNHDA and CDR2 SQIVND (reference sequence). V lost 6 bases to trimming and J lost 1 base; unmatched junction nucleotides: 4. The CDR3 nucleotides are TGTGCCAGTAGACGGGACAGGACGAACACTGAAGCTTTCTTT. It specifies CASRRDRTNTEAFF.

CDR3 residues: CASSYSNRHNEQFF. CDR3 bases: TGTGCCAGCAGTTACTCGAACAGACACAATGAGCAGTTCTTC. The chain links TRBV6-5 to TRBJ2-1; D not resolved. Germline V gene sequence: CDR1 MNHEY, CDR2 SVGAGI. The CDR3 consists of 14 residues. The V end lost 0 bases, the J end lost 5 bases, and 8 bases lay between the germline ends.

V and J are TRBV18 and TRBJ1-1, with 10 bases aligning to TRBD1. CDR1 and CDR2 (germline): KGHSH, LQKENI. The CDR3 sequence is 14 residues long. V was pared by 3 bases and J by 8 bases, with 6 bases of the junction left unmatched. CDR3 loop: CASSPPGTGVEAFF. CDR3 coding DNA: TGTGCCAGCTCACCCCCCGGGACAGGGGTAGAAGCTTTCTTT.

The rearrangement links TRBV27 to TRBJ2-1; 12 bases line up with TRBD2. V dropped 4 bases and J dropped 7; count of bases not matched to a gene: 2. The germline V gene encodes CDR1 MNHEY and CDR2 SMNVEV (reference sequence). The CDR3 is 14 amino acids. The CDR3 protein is CASSSGTSGNEQFF. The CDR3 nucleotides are TGTGCCAGCAGTTCAGGGACTAGCGGGAATGAGCAGTTCTTC.

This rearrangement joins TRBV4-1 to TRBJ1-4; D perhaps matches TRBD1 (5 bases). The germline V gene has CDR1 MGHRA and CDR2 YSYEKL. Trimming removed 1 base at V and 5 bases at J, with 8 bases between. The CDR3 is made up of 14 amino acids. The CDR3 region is CASSQVGGNEKLFF. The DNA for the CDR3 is TGCGCCAGCAGCCAAGTCGGGGGGAATGAAAAACTGTTTTTT.

The DNA for the CDR3 is TGTGCCAGCATCAGGGCCAGGATAATTTCTGGAAACACCATATATTTT. Translation: CASIRARIISGNTIYF. The chain is built from TRBV2 and TRBJ1-3; D may be TRBD1 (5 bases). V lost 7 bases, J lost 1 base, and 17 bases lay in between. The CDR3 consists of 16 residues. Germline V gene data show CDR1 as SNHLY and CDR2 as FYNNEI. The full variable domain, in which reference TRBV2 and TRBJ1-3 provide the parts outside the CDR3, is EPEVTQTPSHQVTQMGQEVILRCVPISNHLYFYWYRQILGQKVEFLVSFYNNEISEKSEIFDDQFSVERPDGSNFTLKIRSTKLEDSAMYFCASIRARIISGNTIYFGEGSWLTVV.

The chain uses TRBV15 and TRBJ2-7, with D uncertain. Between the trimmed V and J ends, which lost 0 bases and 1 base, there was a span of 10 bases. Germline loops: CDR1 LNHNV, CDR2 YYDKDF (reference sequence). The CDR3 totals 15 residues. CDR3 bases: TGTGCCACCAGCAGAGATTATACAGAGTCCTACGAGCAGTACTTC. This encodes CATSRDYTESYEQYF.

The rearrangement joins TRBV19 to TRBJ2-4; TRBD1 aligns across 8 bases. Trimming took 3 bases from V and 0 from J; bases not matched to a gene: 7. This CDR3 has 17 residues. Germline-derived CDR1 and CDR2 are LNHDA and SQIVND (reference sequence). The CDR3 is CASSIALGQVAKNIQYF. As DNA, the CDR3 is TGTGCCAGTAGTATCGCCCTGGGACAGGTAGCCAAAAACATTCAGTACTTC.

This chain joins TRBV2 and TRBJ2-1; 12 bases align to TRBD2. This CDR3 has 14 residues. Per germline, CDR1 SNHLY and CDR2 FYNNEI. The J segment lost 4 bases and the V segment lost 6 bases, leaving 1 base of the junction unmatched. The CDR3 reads CASRGLAGYNEQFF. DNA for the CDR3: TGTGCCAGCAGAGGACTAGCGGGGTACAATGAGCAGTTCTTC.

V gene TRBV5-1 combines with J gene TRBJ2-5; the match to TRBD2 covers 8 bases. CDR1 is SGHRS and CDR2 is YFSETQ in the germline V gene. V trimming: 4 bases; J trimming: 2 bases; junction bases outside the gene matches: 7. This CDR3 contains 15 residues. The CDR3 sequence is CASSELAEHQETQYF. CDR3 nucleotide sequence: TGCGCCAGCAGCGAACTAGCGGAGCATCAAGAGACCCAGTACTTC.

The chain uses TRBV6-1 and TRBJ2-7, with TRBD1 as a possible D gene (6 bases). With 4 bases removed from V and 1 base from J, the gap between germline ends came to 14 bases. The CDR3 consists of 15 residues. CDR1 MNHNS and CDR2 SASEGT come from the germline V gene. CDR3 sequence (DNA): TGTGCCAGCAGTGCAGTCCCGACAGGATCCTACGAGCAGTACTTC. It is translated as CASSAVPTGSYEQYF.

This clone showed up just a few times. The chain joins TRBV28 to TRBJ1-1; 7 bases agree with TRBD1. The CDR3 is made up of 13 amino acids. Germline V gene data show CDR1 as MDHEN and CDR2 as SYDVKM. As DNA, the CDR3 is TGTACTTCTGGACAGGTGGGGAACACTGAAGCTTTCTTT. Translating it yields CTSGQVGNTEAFF.

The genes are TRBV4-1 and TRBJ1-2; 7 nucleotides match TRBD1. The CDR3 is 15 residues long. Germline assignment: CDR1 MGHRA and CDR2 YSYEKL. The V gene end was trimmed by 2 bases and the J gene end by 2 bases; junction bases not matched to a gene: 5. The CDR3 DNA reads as TGCGCCAGCAGCCAAACCACAGGGGTAAACTATGGCTACACCTTC. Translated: CASSQTTGVNYGYTF.